This T cell receptor (beta chain) derives from a study of Ad26.COV2.S vaccination and SARS-CoV-2 variants listed by TCRdb under 2021. Regarding the study in general: Donors in the vaccine arm were drawn from COV1001, a multicentre, randomized, double-blind, placebo-controlled phase I-IIa trial testing Ad26.COV2.S in healthy adults. Ad26.COV2.S was administered intramuscularly at a dose of 5x10^10 or 1x10^11 viral particles, either as one shot or as two shots given 56 days apart. TCRbeta repertoire sequencing served as the tool for gauging how specific and how broad the SARS-CoV-2-reactive T cell receptors were following Ad26.COV2.S vaccination. The TCR-sequenced set comprised about 30 samples: approximately 19 Ad26.COV2.S vaccine recipients, 5 placebo recipients and 8 SARS-CoV-2 convalescent individuals. Trial participants were randomized into five groups of five, in which low-dose or high-dose Ad26.COV2.S was given once or twice, or placebo was given on both occasions. Investigators remained blinded to trial group allocation during experiments and outcome assessment. Beyond this particular receptor, the publication reports: Substantial breadth of spike-specific CD8+ and CD4+ T cell responses was reported after vaccination. The authors noted that the TCR breadth and depth analyses may have underestimated total T cell responses. Higher spike-specific TCR breadth was observed in Ad26.COV2.S recipients than in placebo recipients (P = 0.0014). Vaccine and placebo recipients had comparable non-spike TCR breadth, which fits with the vaccine containing only spike. Comparing responses between vaccine doses or regimens was not something the study was powered to do.

The CDR1 and CDR2 encoded by the germline V gene (reference sequence) are GTSNPN and SVGIG. The CDR3 numbers 14 residues from cysteine through phenylalanine. Only CDR3 DNA is held: 42 bases, read in frame from base 1. Germline trimming: 5 bases from V, 5 bases from J; junction bases outside gene matches: 10. Read against the paper, the sample's treatment or condition label means: roughly 20 received Ad26.COV2.S at low or high dose, single or two shots; about 5 received placebo; per-sample allocation not given. Repertoires of vaccine and placebo recipients were sequenced from samples taken on day 63 after the first injection. Cohort 1b enrolled about two dozen adults aged 18-55 years at a single site in Boston, USA, between 29 July and 7 August 2020. Ad26.COV2.S was a replication-incompetent adenovirus type 26 vector expressing a prefusion-stabilized SARS-CoV-2 spike protein from the original Wuhan strain.

TCRbeta CDR3 regions were sequenced with the immunoSEQ Assay. After extraction, genomic DNA underwent amplification by bias-controlled multiplex PCR, followed by high-throughput sequencing. The paper's data handling went like this. Collapsing and filtering of sequences were performed to quantify the absolute abundance of each unique TCRbeta CDR3 region. T cell fraction was estimated by normalization of TCRbeta template counts to usable DNA, with usable DNA being measured through amplification of reference genes present in all nucleated cells. Repertoire TCRs were annotated as SARS-CoV-2-specific by exact matching of V gene, CDR3 amino acid sequence and J gene to a known reactive TCR set. MIRA supplied the reference SARS-CoV-2 TCR set, which was filtered for enrichment in COVID-19-positive ImmuneCODE repertoires so that public or cross-reactive TCRs were removed. Using the MIRA antigens, annotated TCRs were further analysed by specific ORF or by position within an ORF. Depth was the summed frequency of annotated unique rearrangements, while breadth was defined as annotated unique rearrangements over total unique productive rearrangements. Two-sided Wilcoxon rank-sum tests were applied when comparing TCR breadth between groups. The immuneACCESS repertoire file appears here via TCRdb, limited to in-frame rearrangements. These files lack a portion of the clones; in checked studies, under half of the deficit traces to unresolved V genes, and the cause of the others is not known. V, J and clone size were drawn from that table, and D and trimming were deduced from the DNA. This sample comprises around 310,000 clones, approximately 87% of them detected only once. Over 5% of the sample goes to the ten largest clones.

For this clone: Its antigen target is currently unknown. No base quality information exists; no much larger clone differs at one position.

The chain employs TRBV30 and TRBJ2-5; 8 junctional bases match TRBD1. The sequence came from a person aged 18-60 years who received the Ad26.COV2.S COVID-19 vaccine or a placebo. The specimen comprised peripheral blood, sampled in a trial of Ad26.COV2.S vaccine versus placebo. Read as DNA, the sequence is TGTGCCTGGGGGCGGACAGGGACGCTGGAGACCCAGTACTTC. This gives the protein CAWGRTGTLETQYF.